What follows describes a single T cell receptor (beta chain). What it recognizes is unknown. From the 5' RACE reads, TCRdb lists one entry per CDR3 protein and no DNA. Its table lists over 350,000 distinct CDR3 sequences. This sample stems from a study of T cells expressing NK-cell markers. Study summary: It was sorted CD3+CD56-NKG2C+, CD3+CD56+NKG2C- and CD3+CD56+NKG2C+ T cells that provided the TCR beta repertoires.

Notes on the study in general: For several donors, the dominant NKG2C+ clonotypes made up about 1.0-7.5% of their CD8+ T cells.

The source is a woman between 45 and 60 years old in good health. Sample: blood T cells: a sorted CD56 or NKG2C T cell subset, CD4+ or CD8+ T cells, or bulk PBMC T cells (not recorded which).

The CDR3 is CSAGGGGNQPQHF. The gene calls are TRBV29-1 and TRBJ1-5. CDR1 SQVTM and CDR2 ANQGSEA come from the germline V gene. CDR3 size: 13 residues. Combining the CDR3 with reference TRBV29-1 and TRBJ1-5 gives the whole variable domain SAVISQKPSRDICQRGTSLTIQCQVDSQVTMMFWYRQQPGQSLTLIATANQGSEATYESGFVIDKFPISRPNLTFSTLTVSNMSPEDSSIYLCSAGGGGNQPQHFGDGTRLSIL.